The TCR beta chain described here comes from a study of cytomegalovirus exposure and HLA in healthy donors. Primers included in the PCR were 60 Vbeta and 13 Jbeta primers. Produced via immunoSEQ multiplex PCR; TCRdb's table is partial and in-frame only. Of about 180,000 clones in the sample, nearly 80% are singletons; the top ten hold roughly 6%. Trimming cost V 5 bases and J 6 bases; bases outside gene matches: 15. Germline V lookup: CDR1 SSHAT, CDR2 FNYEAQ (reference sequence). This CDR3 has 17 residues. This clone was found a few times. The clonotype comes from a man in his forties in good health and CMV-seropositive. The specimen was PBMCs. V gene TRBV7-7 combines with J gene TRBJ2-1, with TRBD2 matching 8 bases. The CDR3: CASSPRFGSGSSNEQFF. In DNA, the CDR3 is TGTGCCAGCAGCCCCCGATTCGGGAGCGGGAGTTCCAATGAGCAGTTCTTC. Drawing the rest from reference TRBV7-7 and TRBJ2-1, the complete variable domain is GAGVSQSPRYKVTKRGQDVTLRCDPISSHATLYWYQQALGQGPEFLTYFNYEAQPDKSGLPSDRFSAERPEGSISTLTIQRTEQRDSAMYRCASSPRFGSGSSNEQFFGPGTRLTVL.